The clone carrying this T cell receptor (beta chain) was found a few times. This record comes from a study of memory CD4+ T cells and cytomegalovirus serostatus. Study context: Healthy Belgian adult donors included fewer than 10 CMV-positive and more than 20 CMV-negative people.

Sequencing was performed with immunoSEQ multiplex PCR; in TCRdb, only in-frame clones are kept and a portion is missing. The sample shows roughly 50,000 clones, over 75% of them seen only once. The sort gate was single viable CD3+CD4+CD8-CD45RO+ cells for memory CD4+ T cells. Serum IgG to CMV pp150, pp28, p38 and p52 defined serostatus. Positive selection with CD4 microbeads enriched total CD4+ T cells. The CDR3 is made up of 16 amino acids. CDR1 SGHAT and CDR2 FQNNGV come from the germline V gene. Trimming removed 1 base at V and 2 bases at J, with 13 bases between. The TCR was taken from an adult in good health and CMV-seronegative. The sequencing input was memory CD4+ T cells from blood. The chain recombines TRBV11-2 with TRBJ2-3; possibly TRBD2 for D (6 bases). The CDR3 DNA follows: TGTGCCAGCAGCTTAGTCGTAGCGGCCTCCACAGATACGCAGTATTTT. Translated: CASSLVVAASTDTQYF.